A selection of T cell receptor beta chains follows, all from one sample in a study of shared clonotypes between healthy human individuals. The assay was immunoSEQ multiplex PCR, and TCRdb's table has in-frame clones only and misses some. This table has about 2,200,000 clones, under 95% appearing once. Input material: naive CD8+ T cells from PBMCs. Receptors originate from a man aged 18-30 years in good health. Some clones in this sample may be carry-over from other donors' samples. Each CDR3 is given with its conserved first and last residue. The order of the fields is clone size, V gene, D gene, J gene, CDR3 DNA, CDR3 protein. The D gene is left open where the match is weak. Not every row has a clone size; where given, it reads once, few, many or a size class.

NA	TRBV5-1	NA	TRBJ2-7	TGCGCCAGCAGCTGGGACTTCCAGGGCGACGAGCAGTACTTC	CASSWDFQGDEQYF
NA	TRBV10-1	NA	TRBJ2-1	TGCGCCAGCAGTGAGAAATGGAATGAGCAGTTCTTC	CASSEKWNEQFF
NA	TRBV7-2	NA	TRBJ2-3	TGTGCCAGCAGCTTAGGCGTTACCTTAATCCGCACAGATACGCAGTATTTT	CASSLGVTLIRTDTQYF
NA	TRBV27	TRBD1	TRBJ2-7	TGTGCCAGCAGTTTCGGGACAGGCACAGAGCAGTACTTC	CASSFGTGTEQYF
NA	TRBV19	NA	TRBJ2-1	TGTGCCAGTACCAATCGACGGGACTCCTACAATGAGCAGTTCTTC	CASTNRRDSYNEQFF
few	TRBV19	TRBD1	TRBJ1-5	TGTGCCAGTGGGGGGGACAGGCCCAATCAGCCCCAGCATTTT	CASGGDRPNQPQHF
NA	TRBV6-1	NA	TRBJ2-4	TGTGCCAGCAGTGCCGGTCGGGTCGAAAACATTCAGTACTTC	CASSAGRVENIQYF
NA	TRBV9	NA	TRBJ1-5	TGTGCCAGCAGCGCCACGGGGGGTAGCAATCAGCCCCAGCATTTT	CASSATGGSNQPQHF
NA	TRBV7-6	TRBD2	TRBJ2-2	TGTGCCAGCAGCTTAGCTGCGGGAGGGCCTAGCGGGGAGCTGTTTTTT	CASSLAAGGPSGELFF
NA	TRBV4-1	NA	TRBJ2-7	TGCGCCAGCAGCCTCGACCCGGGGCTCTACTACGAGCAGTACTTC	CASSLDPGLYYEQYF
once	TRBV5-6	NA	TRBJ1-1	TGTGCCAGCAGCCCCGGAGTCAGGCTTGTGGAAGCTTTCTTT	CASSPGVRLVEAFF
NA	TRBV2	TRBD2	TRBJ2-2	TGTGCCAGCAGTCCGCCCGGGACTAGGAACACCGGGGAGCTGTTTTTT	CASSPPGTRNTGELFF
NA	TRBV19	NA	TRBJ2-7	TGTGCCAGTAGTGACAGCGCTAACTCCTACGAGCAGTACTTC	CASSDSANSYEQYF
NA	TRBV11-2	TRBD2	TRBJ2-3	TGTGCCAGCACCACCGGCGGGAGGCTCACAGATACGCAGTATTTT	CASTTGGRLTDTQYF
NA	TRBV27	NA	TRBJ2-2	TGTGCCAGCAGTCCGATTAGCGGAACCGGGGAGCTGTTTTTT	CASSPISGTGELFF
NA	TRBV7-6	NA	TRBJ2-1	TGTGCCAGCAGACCAGCGGACCGCAGCTACAATGAGCAGTTCTTC	CASRPADRSYNEQFF
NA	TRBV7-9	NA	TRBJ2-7	TGTGCCAGCAGCTTAACGATCTCCGGCTCCTACGAGCAGTACTTC	CASSLTISGSYEQYF
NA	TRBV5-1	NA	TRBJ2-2	TGCGCCAGCAGCTTGTTTCGGAACCCGAACACCGGGGAGCTGTTTTTT	CASSLFRNPNTGELFF
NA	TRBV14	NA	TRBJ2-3	TGTGCCAGCAGCCAAGTTGGTCCCCGCACAGATACGCAGTATTTT	CASSQVGPRTDTQYF
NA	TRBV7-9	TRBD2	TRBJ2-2	TGTGCCAGCAGACGGGAGGGCCGCACCGGGGAGCTGTTTTTT	CASRREGRTGELFF
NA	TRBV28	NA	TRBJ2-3	TGTGCCAGCAGGCCGACGAGGGGGGGAGGAGATACGCAGTATTTT	CASRPTRGGGDTQYF
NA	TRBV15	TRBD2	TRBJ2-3	TGTGCCACCAGCAGACCGACTAGCGGGAGTAGTACAGATACGCAGTATTTT	CATSRPTSGSSTDTQYF
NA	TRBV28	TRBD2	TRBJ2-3	TGTGCCAGCAGTTCACTTAGGATGAACAGCGGGAGGGCCACAGATACGCAGTATTTT	CASSSLRMNSGRATDTQYF
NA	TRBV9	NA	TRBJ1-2	TGTGCCAGCAGCGTAGGTACGAACCCCGGTGGCTACACCTTC	CASSVGTNPGGYTF
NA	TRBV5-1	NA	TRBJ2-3	TGCGCCAGCACCGGGGCCCTGACAGATACGCAGTATTTT	CASTGALTDTQYF
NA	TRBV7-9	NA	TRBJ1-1	TGTGCCAGCAGCTTAGGGGAATCTCTGGAAGCTTTCTTT	CASSLGESLEAFF
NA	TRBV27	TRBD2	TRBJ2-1	TGTGCCAGCAATCCGGGAGGCGCCTACAATGAGCAGTTCTTC	CASNPGGAYNEQFF
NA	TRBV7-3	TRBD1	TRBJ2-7	TGTGCCAGCAGCGCCGGGACAGGGTTTTCCTACGAGCAGTACTTC	CASSAGTGFSYEQYF
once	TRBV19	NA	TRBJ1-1	TGTGCCAGTATGTCAGGATTGAACACTGAAGCTTTCTTT	CASMSGLNTEAFF
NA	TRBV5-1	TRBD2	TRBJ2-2	TGCGCCAGCAGCTTGGCGATAGCGGGAGGATACACCGGGGAGCTGTTTTTT	CASSLAIAGGYTGELFF
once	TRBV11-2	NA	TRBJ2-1	TGTGCCAGCAGCTTAGGGATGGGCGATGAGCAGTTCTTC	CASSLGMGDEQFF
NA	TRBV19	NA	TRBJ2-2	TGTGCCAGCGGGCGGGGGCGATCGAACACCGGGGAGCTGTTTTTT	CASGRGRSNTGELFF
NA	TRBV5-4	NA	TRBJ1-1	TGTGCCAGCAGCCTAGCGGAGAGGCGAAACACTGAAGCTTTCTTT	CASSLAERRNTEAFF
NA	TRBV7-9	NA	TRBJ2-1	TGTGCCAGCAGCCAGAAGACAATTGAGCAGTTCTTC	CASSQKTIEQFF
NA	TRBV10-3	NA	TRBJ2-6	TGTGCCATCAGCGCCCCCACCACGGGCTCTGGGGCCAACGTCCTGACTTTC	CAISAPTTGSGANVLTF
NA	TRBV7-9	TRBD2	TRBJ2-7	TGTGCCAGCAGCTCCACCCCGACTAGCGTGAGCTCCTACGAGCAGTACTTC	CASSSTPTSVSSYEQYF
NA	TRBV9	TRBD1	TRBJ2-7	TGTGCCAGCAGCGCTCCCCACATGACAGGGGGCACAACGTACGAGCAGTACTTC	CASSAPHMTGGTTYEQYF
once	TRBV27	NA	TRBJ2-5	TGTGCCAGCAGTTTAGGGGGGATTGGGACCCAGTACTTC	CASSLGGIGTQYF
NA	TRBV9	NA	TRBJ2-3	TGTGCCAGCAGCGTGGGTTCGGTAGATACGCAGTATTTT	CASSVGSVDTQYF
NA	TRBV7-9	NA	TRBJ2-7	TGTGCCAGCAACACCGGGAATTCCTACGAGCAGTACTTC	CASNTGNSYEQYF
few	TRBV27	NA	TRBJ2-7	TGTGCCAGCAGTTTAGTCGGCTACCCGTACGAGCAGTACTTC	CASSLVGYPYEQYF
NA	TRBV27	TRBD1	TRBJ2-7	TGTGCCAGCAGTGGTCCCGGGACAGACGAGCAGTACTTC	CASSGPGTDEQYF
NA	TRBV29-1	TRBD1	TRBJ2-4	TGCAGCGTTGATGACAGGGAGAGCATTCAGTACTTC	CSVDDRESIQYF
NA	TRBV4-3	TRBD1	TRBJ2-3	TGCGCCAGCAGCCAAGATAGGGACAGGCTACGGGATACGCAGTATTTT	CASSQDRDRLRDTQYF
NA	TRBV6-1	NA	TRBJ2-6	TGTGCCAGCAGTGATGGGGCTCGTGGGGCCAACGTCCTGACTTTC	CASSDGARGANVLTF
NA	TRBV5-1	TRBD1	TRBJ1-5	TGCGCCAGCAGCTTGGGGCAGGGGGGCAATCAGCCCCAGCATTTT	CASSLGQGGNQPQHF
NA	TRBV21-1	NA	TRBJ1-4	TGTGCCCGCCTCGGCGGTGGACATGAAAAACTGTTTTTT	CARLGGGHEKLFF
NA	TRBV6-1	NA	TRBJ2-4	TGTGCCAGCAGTGGTTTCAAAAACATTCAGTACTTC	CASSGFKNIQYF
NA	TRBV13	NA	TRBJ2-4	TGTGCCAGCAGCTCCCCCGGGCGGTTAAAAAACATTCAGTACTTC	CASSSPGRLKNIQYF
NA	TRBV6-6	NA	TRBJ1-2	TGTGCCAGCAGTTACGCCACGTACACTAACTATGGCTACACCTTC	CASSYATYTNYGYTF
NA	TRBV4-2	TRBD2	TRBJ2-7	TGTGCCAGCAGCCAAGAGGTCTTTTTTCGGGGGGAGGGGGAGCAGTACTTC	CASSQEVFFRGEGEQYF
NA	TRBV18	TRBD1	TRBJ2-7	TGTGCCAGCTCTGAGGACAGGGATTACGAGCAGTACTTC	CASSEDRDYEQYF
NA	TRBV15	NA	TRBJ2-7	TGTGCCACCAGCAGAGCCGCAGGGACGTACGAGCAGTACTTC	CATSRAAGTYEQYF
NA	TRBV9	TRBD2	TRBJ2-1	TGTGCCAGCAGCGTGACCGGGACTAGCAATGAGCAGTTCTTC	CASSVTGTSNEQFF
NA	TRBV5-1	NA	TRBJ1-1	TGCGCCAGCAGGGGGGGAACTGAAGCTTTCTTT	CASRGGTEAFF
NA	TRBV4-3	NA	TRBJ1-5	TGCGCCAGCAGCCAAGATTTTGCCGGGGGCAATCAGCCCCAGCATTTT	CASSQDFAGGNQPQHF
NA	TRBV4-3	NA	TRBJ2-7	TGCGCCAGCAGCCAAGAAACCGAGACTGCCTACGAGCAGTACTTC	CASSQETETAYEQYF
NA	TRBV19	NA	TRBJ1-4	TGTGCCACCGGGACGGGTAATGAAAAACTGTTTTTT	CATGTGNEKLFF
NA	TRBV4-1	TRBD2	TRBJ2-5	TGCGCCAGCAGCCAAGTTGCGGGAGTCTTGAATTTTAAGACCCAGTACTTC	CASSQVAGVLNFKTQYF